This TCR beta chain was recovered during a study of beta chain bispecific antibodies for T cell cancers. Study background: HPB-ALL carried surface TRBV5-5, while Jurkat carried TRBV12-3.

Ten or more counts support this clonotype. Its target is not known. Study-wide findings and caveats: The TRBV12-3 share of total TRBV signal fell approximately 99% after anti-TRBV12 rather than anti-CD19 exposure. Only targeted and closely related TRBV genes appeared affected. Most targeted TRBV signal came from the leukemia cell line cells, not normal T cells.

Expansion lasted 2 to 3 days, with either anti-CD3 antibody OKT3 or CD3/CD28 beads. Expanded T cells grew in IL-2 (roughly 100 IU/ml) plus IL-7 (roughly 5 ng/ml). V shed 8 bases, J shed 5 bases, and the junction held 5 bases outside the gene matches. The CDR3 extends over 13 amino acids. The germline V gene encodes CDR1 MNHEY and CDR2 SMNVEV (reference sequence). MiXCR, run by TCRdb on the 5' RACE reads, gives a single entry per CDR3 protein. This sample has tens of thousands of distinct CDR3 sequences; about 2% occur once, and the top ten carry more than 5%. Material: healthy donor T cells cultured with leukemia cells, obtained from a culture containing a bispecific antibody targeting TCR Vbeta12. The chain has TRBV27 and TRBJ2-4; 8 bases match TRBD1. The origin of this receptor is a human donor in good health. Some clones in this sample may be carry-over from other donors' samples. The DNA of the CDR3 is TGTGCCAGCGCCAGGGGGCAGGAAAACATTCAGTACTTC. This codes for CASARGQENIQYF.